This TCR beta chain came from a study of T cells after yellow fever vaccination (dated by TCRdb to about 2019). Study-level background: The SMART-Seq v4 Ultra Low Input RNA kit was used to prepare libraries from fractions with low cell numbers. To track T-cell clones before and after primary and booster YFV17D yellow fever vaccination, bulk TCR alpha and beta repertoires were sequenced longitudinally. Two healthy male donors, one aged 18 to 30 and one aged 30 to 40 years, were included in the cohort. Blood was collected at multiple timepoints before and after primary and secondary immunization, and bulk PBMC replicates and cell subsets were isolated. Here is what the overall study found, with its caveats: The secondary T-cell response was found to be weaker but faster than the primary response, with a peak reached on day 5 rather than on day 15. A small fraction of clonotypes showed up in both the CD4 and CD8 compartments, probably as a result of convergent recombination. Most clones expanded after primary vaccination were re-detected after the booster (just under 97% of CD4 and 88% of CD8), suggesting broad memory maintenance. Because only a couple of donors were included in the study, the extent to which the findings can be generalized is limited. Computational filtering was needed because FACS-sorted repertoires could contain abundant contaminating clonotypes from the bulk population.

Including cysteine and phenylalanine, the CDR3 has 15 amino acids. Here the CDR3 DNA is all that survives: 45 bases in frame from base 1. V sheds 0 bases and J sheds 11 bases, leaving 17 bases between their ends. CDR1 is given as MGHRA and CDR2 as YSYEKL, both from the germline V gene. Per the publication, the treatment or condition label means: live attenuated yellow fever vaccine strain. A standard Ficoll-Paque protocol was used to isolate PBMCs from peripheral blood. Dynabeads CD4 and CD8 positive selection kits were used to isolate the CD4 and CD8 T-cell fractions. TriZol was used to extract RNA from bulk PBMCs, from CD4 and CD8 fractions, and from dextramer-positive and dextramer-negative fractions. Sequenced on an Illumina NovaSeq 6000. TCR cDNA was made using 5'RACE template switching, a step that added a universal primer site and unique molecular identifiers. Priming of cDNA synthesis was performed from both the TCR alpha and TCR beta constant segments. Two PCR steps were used to amplify libraries, with sample barcodes and sequencing adapters being added in the second step. Sequencing of libraries was done on Illumina HiSeq 2500 (2x100 bp) or NovaSeq (2x150 bp). The published analysis was carried out like this. MIGEC was used to demultiplex reads and collapse the reads into UMI consensus sequences, and MiXCR was used for V(D)J alignment. Vaccine-responding clonotypes were identified with edgeR using replicate PBMC samples, with FDR below 0.01 and a log2 fold change above 5 up to day 15 being required. Each bulk clonotype received a CD4 or CD8 identity based on whether the sequenced CD4 or CD8 repertoire contained that clonotype at higher abundance. The public reads were reanalyzed by TCRdb: fastp trimming at Q25, MiXCR alignment, in-frame beta chains only. Rows are combined by CDR3 protein, so each entry shows the most common genes and DNA. What appears here as the V and J calls and clone size reflects TCRdb's work, not the paper's. The table for this sample lists hundreds of thousands of distinct CDR3 sequences; under 15% of them were counted only once. Of the sample, 2.5% to 3.5% is held by the ten largest clones.

The table lists this clonotype with a few counts. Which antigen it targets is not known. Base qualities are not at hand, and no much larger clone is one base apart. The sequence derives from a man between 18 and 29 years old who received the YFV17D yellow fever vaccine. The sequenced sample was CD4+ T cells sorted from PBMCs, obtained 15 days after the yellow fever booster vaccination. The sequence joins TRBV4-1 to TRBJ1-5, with the D segment identity uncertain. The DNA sequence follows: TGCGCCAGCAGCCAAGATAATCGTCGGGAGAGGGCCCAGCATTTT. Translation gives CASSQDNRRERAQHF.